This TCR beta chain was captured by sequencing in a study of control samples from healthy donors and cancer patients. Data came from immunoSEQ multiplex PCR; TCRdb stores just in-frame clones and leaves some out. The profile shows fewer than 200,000 clones, roughly 91% of them singletons. The CDR3 covers 16 residues. CDR1 is LNHNV and CDR2 is YYDKDF in the germline V gene (reference sequence). V was pared by 1 base and J by 5 bases, with 6 bases of the junction left unmatched. The sequence came from a young man in good health. The sequencing input was blood. This chain joins TRBV15 and TRBJ2-1; 9 bases match TRBD2. The DNA for the CDR3 is TGTGCCACCAGCAGAGTAGCGGGGGTCACGCACAATGAGCAGTTCTTC. Protein sequence: CATSRVAGVTHNEQFF.